This entry describes one T cell receptor beta chain. This entry belongs to a study of blood T cell repertoires in COVID-19. The wider study: The samples span acute and convalescent COVID-19 from the United States, Italy and Spain. Nucleic acid was either cDNA or gDNA, and it came from T cells, B-cell-depleted T cells, or PBMCs.

There are 14 residues in the CDR3. Germline CDR1 WSHSY, CDR2 SAAADI. V lost 2 bases to trimming and J lost 7 bases, with 14 bases between them. Original processing notes: Amplified reference gene primers provided the basis for estimating nucleated cell counts. Assay used: immunoSEQ multiplex PCR; TCRdb lists only in-frame clones, some missing. V, J and clone size reflect that table, while D and trimming were determined from the DNA. In the table there are some 64,000 clones, around 80% of which are singletons. The sample was peripheral blood. The chain is built from TRBV10-2 and TRBJ1-1; tentative D call: TRBD1 (5 bases). The source is a woman aged 80 or over with active or convalescent COVID-19. The CDR3 DNA follows: TGCGCCAGCAGTGAGCGGGGAGGGGTGAGTGAAGCTTTCTTT. Its protein product is CASSERGGVSEAFF.